This T cell receptor (beta chain) was captured in a study of Graves' ophthalmopathy and Graves' hyperthyroidism (dated 2018 in TCRdb). Background for the entire study: Peripheral blood was collected at initial diagnosis, before any treatment. The study used TCR beta repertoire signatures to distinguish Graves' ophthalmopathy from Graves' hyperthyroidism and to predict progression to ophthalmopathy. In total, some 140 blood samples were TCR-sequenced: 40 to 45 ophthalmopathy, around 75 hyperthyroidism and about 17 hyperthyroidism-to-ophthalmopathy patients. A discovery set of 100 patients (43 ophthalmopathy, under 65 stable hyperthyroidism) was enrolled to explore V-J signatures distinguishing ophthalmopathy from hyperthyroidism. The independent validation cohort included 18 hyperthyroidism patients plus 17 patients who later progressed from hyperthyroidism to ophthalmopathy. In about six hyperthyroidism patients, the T-cell repertoire of thyroid tissue was compared with the T-cell repertoire of blood. Following sampling, methimazole starting at 30 mg daily was administered to hyperthyroidism patients, and high-dose intravenous methylprednisolone was administered to ophthalmopathy patients.

Patients with ophthalmopathy had moderately to severely active disease, with a Clinical Activity Score of 3 or more, a NOSPECS grade of 4 or more, and a disease duration of less than 3 months. Patients were excluded if they had other autoimmune diseases, uncontrolled infections, pregnancy or lactation. Diagnosis was based on clinical symptoms, serum thyroxine, TRAb, thyroid ultrasound and orbital computed tomography. PBMCs were isolated from about 9.1 ml of fresh peripheral blood by Ficoll-Paque density gradient centrifugation. Trizol reagent was used to extract the total RNA, and its quality was then checked on an Agilent 2100 Bioanalyzer. For repertoire sequencing, the TCR beta CDR3 regions were amplified from RNA transcripts. A first-round RT-PCR used HTBI primers with the Qiagen OneStep RT-PCR kit, followed by a second-round multiplex PCR, size selection and purification. Sequencing of the libraries was carried out on an Illumina HiSeq2000 in paired-end mode with 100 bp reads. On the authors' methods: SOAPnuke was used to process the reads, throwing out any read that had adapters, had uncalled bases, had a mean Phred below 15, or lacked an exact constant-primer or identifier match. COPE v1.2.5 was used to merge the high-quality paired reads. Unique nucleotide sequences were defined as clonotypes and aligned to IMGT TRB V, D and J references using MiTCR v1.1. Only V-J combinations with frequency above 0.0001 were analysed, covering about 99% of repertoires. A TCR clonal expansion and chaos score per V-J combination was defined as the ratio of F50 clonal expansion to chaos observed in the TCRdist matrix. Welch's t-statistics and random forest were used to reduce the features to about twelve V-J combinations, which were then used as input to a naive Bayes classifier. Thyroid-blood repertoire similarity was quantified with the Morisita-Horn index. TCRdb itself trimmed the public reads at Q25 with fastp, ran MiXCR and retained productive beta chains. CDR3 protein sequences are deduplicated, and each keeps its most common genes and DNA. What appears here as the V and J calls and clone size reflects TCRdb's work, not the paper's. This sample lists roughly 300,000 distinct CDR3 sequences; 17% were detected once. Jointly, the top ten make up 9% to 15% of the sample.

Study-wide findings and limitations: In validation, the model predicted ophthalmopathy progression with nearly 71% sensitivity and approximately 78% specificity; some twelve predicted patients were CT-confirmed with GO in a median of 6.5 months. Sample size was not statistically predetermined, and group allocation was not concealed from the investigators. Among expanded thyroid clonotypes with frequency above 0.001, most also showed up in blood, which suggests that blood repertoires may reflect the thyroid immune response. The 13-signature model separated ophthalmopathy from stable hyperthyroidism with 85% to 90% sensitivity and roughly 84% specificity in cross-validation, and 80%/75% in the test set.

CDR1 MNHEY and CDR2 SVGAGI were looked up in the germline V gene. The trim is 6 bases for V and 5 bases for J, with a gap of 19 bases between the germline ends. Including the terminal cysteine and phenylalanine, the CDR3 comprises 15 residues. Left in the record is the CDR3 DNA by itself, 45 bases read in frame from the first base. This clonotype was seen ten or more times. Its antigen specificity is not known. Per-base qualities were not stored, and no clone one base away is much larger. Recombination connected TRBV6-5 to TRBJ1-1, with no confident D gene call. The TCR originated in an adult man with Graves' ophthalmopathy. Sequencing was performed on peripheral blood. The DNA reads TGTGCCAGCAGCCCTCCGGTTGTGGGGAAAACTGAAGCTTTCTTT. Protein translation: CASSPPVVGKTEAFF.